Presented here are 7 T cell receptor beta chains from one specimen sequenced in a study of CD8+ T cells in alopecia areata. Following RNA extraction, reverse transcription yielded cDNA that acted as the sequencing template. The protocol was immunoSEQ multiplex PCR, while the TCRdb copy is restricted to in-frame clones and leaves out a portion. The sample includes around 100,000 clones, under 90% of them seen just once. Treatment defined: oral pan-JAK inhibitor, 5-10 mg twice daily. The input for sequencing was CD8+ T cells sorted from blood, taken around week 31, from a patient treated with tofacitinib. The receptors derive from a human donor with alopecia areata.

The V and J genes are TRBV19 and TRBJ2-1; maybe TRBD1 (6 bases). This CDR3 is built from 14 residues. Looked up from germline, CDR1 is LNHDA and CDR2 is SQIVND (reference sequence). Trimming took off 6 bases at V and 6 bases at J, with 15 bases between the two ends. The CDR3 DNA follows: TGTGCCAGTAGCGACTTGGGGGCAGGCAATGAGCAGTTCTTC. Amino acids: CASSDLGAGNEQFF. The whole variable domain, remainder taken from reference TRBV19 and TRBJ2-1, is DGGITQSPKYLFRKEGQNVTLSCEQNLNHDAMYWYRQDPGQGLRLIYYSQIVNDFQKGDIAEGYSVSREKKESFPLTVTSAQKNPTAFYLCASSDLGAGNEQFFGPGTRLTVL.

V is TRBV4-1 and J is TRBJ2-1, with 7 bases aligning to TRBD2. CDR1 MGHRA and CDR2 YSYEKL come from the germline V gene. The CDR3 loop spans 16 amino acids. With V trimmed by 1 base and J by 8 bases, 11 bases remained unmatched. The CDR3 is CASSQGSSVRGDEQFF. CDR3 sequence (DNA): TGCGCCAGCAGCCAAGGCTCTAGCGTACGGGGGGATGAGCAGTTCTTC.

This clone was counted between two and nine times. The rearrangement links TRBV27 to TRBJ2-7; TRBD1 agrees at 10 bases. The CDR3 spans 12 residues. J was trimmed by 3 bases and V by 9 bases; bases with no gene match: 2. The germline V gene encodes CDR1 MNHEY and CDR2 SMNVEV (reference sequence). In nucleotides, the CDR3 is TGTGCCAGTGGGGACAGGGGCTACGAGCAGTACTTC. Translation gives CASGDRGYEQYF.

The chain uses TRBV30 and TRBJ2-4; 7 positions agree with TRBD1. This CDR3 spans 17 amino acids. Germline V gene sequence: CDR1 GTSNPN, CDR2 SVGIG (reference sequence). The trim removed 0 bases at V and 0 bases at J, leaving 8 bases unmatched. This CDR3 reads CAWSVLTGVLAKNIQYF. The CDR3 nucleotides read TGTGCCTGGAGTGTTCTTACAGGGGTACTAGCCAAAAACATTCAGTACTTC.

V is TRBV9 and J is TRBJ2-3, with a possible D match to TRBD2 (6 bases). The length of the CDR3 is 14 residues. Trimming left V 0 bases short and J 4 bases short, with 9 bases between. CDR1 and CDR2 from the germline V gene are SGDLS and YYNGEE. The CDR3 DNA sequence: TGTGCCAGCAGCGTAGGAGGGGAGGCAGATACGCAGTATTTT. It codes for CASSVGGEADTQYF.

This clone was seen a single time. The J gene is TRBJ2-1, the V gene TRBV6-5; D gene unclear. Germline values: CDR1 MNHEY, CDR2 SVGAGI. The CDR3 has 14 residues. V dropped 5 bases and J dropped 4 bases, with 12 bases sitting between them. The CDR3 sequence: CASSASDAYNEQFF. In DNA, the CDR3 is TGTGCCAGCAGTGCCTCCGACGCGTACAATGAGCAGTTCTTC.

This clone was seen a single time. This rearrangement joins TRBV7-9 to TRBJ2-7; D tentatively reads TRBD1 or TRBD2 (6 bases each). CDR3 size: 15 residues. The V gene lost 2 bases and the J gene lost 4 bases, with 15 bases spanning the gap. The germline V gene encodes CDR1 SEHNR and CDR2 FQNEAQ (reference sequence). The CDR3: CASSLSGGSSYEQYF. CDR3 coding DNA: TGTGCCAGCAGCTTATCCGGGGGCAGCTCATACGAGCAGTACTTC.